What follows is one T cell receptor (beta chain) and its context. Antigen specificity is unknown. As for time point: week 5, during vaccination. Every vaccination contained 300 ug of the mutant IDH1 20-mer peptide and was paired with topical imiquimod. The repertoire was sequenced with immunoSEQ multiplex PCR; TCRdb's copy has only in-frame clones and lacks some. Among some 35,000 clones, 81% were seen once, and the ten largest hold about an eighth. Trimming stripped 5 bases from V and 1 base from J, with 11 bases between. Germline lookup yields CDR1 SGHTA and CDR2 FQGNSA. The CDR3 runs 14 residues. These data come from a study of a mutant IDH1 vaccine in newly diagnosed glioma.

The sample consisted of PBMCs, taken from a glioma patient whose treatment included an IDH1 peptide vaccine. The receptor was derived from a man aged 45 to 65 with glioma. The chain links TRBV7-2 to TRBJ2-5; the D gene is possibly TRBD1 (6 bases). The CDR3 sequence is CASSKDSFQETQYF. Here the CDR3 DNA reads TGTGCCAGCAGCAAGGACAGTTTCCAAGAGACCCAGTACTTC.